The 21 T cell receptor beta chains below were found in one sample sequenced in a study of graft-versus-host responses after intestinal transplantation. The repertoire was sequenced with immunoSEQ multiplex PCR; TCRdb's copy has only in-frame clones and lacks some. In the table there are about 5,500 clones, about 29% of which are singletons. The sample was alloreactive CD4+ T cells from a mixed lymphocyte reaction culture, taken before transplantation. Subset specified: CFSE-low proliferating T cells sorted from roughly 6-day pre-transplant mixed lymphocyte reaction (GvH or HvG direction). These receptors all come from a human patient who was an organ donor for intestinal transplantation.

The chain has TRBV6-5 and TRBJ1-1; D unclear. Germline V gene lookup returns CDR1 MNHEY and CDR2 SVGAGI. The CDR3 covers 13 residues. The V end lost 6 bases, the J end lost 0 bases, and 8 bases lay between the germline ends. The CDR3 sequence: CASRRLMNTEAFF. CDR3 nucleotide sequence: TGTGCCAGCAGACGCCTTATGAACACTGAAGCTTTCTTT.

This clone appeared a few times. Given a much more abundant clone one base away, this may be a read error. This chain connects TRBV5-6 to TRBJ1-3; D ambiguous. Germline CDR1 SGHDT, CDR2 YYEEEE. The CDR3 has 15 residues. The CDR3 region is CDSTPGFLSGNTIYF. Written as DNA, the CDR3 is TGTGACAGCACCCCAGGATTCCTCTCTGGAAACACCATATATTTT.

This clone has only one observation. J is TRBJ1-5 and V is TRBV18; possibly TRBD1 for D (5 bases). The length of the CDR3 is 15 residues. Germline CDR1 and CDR2: KGHSH and LQKENI. Trimming took off 1 base at V and 3 bases at J, with 10 bases between the two ends. The CDR3 spells CASSPQGSPNQPQHF. CDR3 coding DNA: TGTGCCAGCTCACCACAGGGGTCTCCCAATCAGCCCCAGCATTTT.

This chain links TRBV18 with TRBJ2-1; D not resolved. The CDR3 extends over 16 amino acids. V lost 2 bases, J lost 2 bases, and 13 bases lay in between. The germline V gene encodes CDR1 KGHSH and CDR2 LQKENI. CDR3 coding DNA: TGTGCCAGCTCACCATTTTGGGCGACCACCTACAATGAGCAGTTCTTC. It yields the protein CASSPFWATTYNEQFF.

A single count supports this clone. The chain combines TRBV6-4 with TRBJ1-2; possible D gene TRBD1, 6 bases. Germline V CDR1 and CDR2: MRHNA, SNTAGT. This CDR3 spans 13 amino acids. Trimming pared 8 bases from V and 2 bases from J, leaving 12 bases between. CDR3 sequence reads: CASDRTENYGYTF. CDR3 nucleotides: TGTGCCAGCGACAGGACAGAAAACTATGGCTACACCTTC.

The CDR3 loop is CASGIMTLQGKTYGYTF. CDR3 in DNA: TGTGCTAGTGGTATAATGACTCTGCAGGGAAAGACCTATGGCTACACCTTC. V gene TRBV12-5 combines with J gene TRBJ1-2, with D possibly being TRBD1 (5 bases). Germline V CDR1 and CDR2: LGHNT, FRNRAP. With 5 bases removed from V and 4 bases from J, the gap between germline ends came to 23 bases. This CDR3 is built from 17 residues. Looking up the rest from reference TRBV12-5 and TRBJ1-2 gives the full variable domain: DARVTQTPRHKVTEMGQEVTMRCQPILGHNTVFWYRQTMMQGLELLAYFRNRAPLDDSGMPKDRFSAEMPDATLATLKIQPSEPRDSAVYFCASGIMTLQGKTYGYTFGSGTRLTVV.

Within the sample, this clone is large. Other DNA sequences in the same sample also yield this CDR3. This chain links TRBV5-1 with TRBJ2-2, with 10 bases aligning to TRBD2. This CDR3 comprises 14 residues. Germline lookup yields CDR1 SGHRS and CDR2 YFSETQ. Trimming at V came to 1 base and at J to 6 bases, leaving 0 bases not matched to a gene. DNA for the CDR3: TGCGCCAGCAGCTTGACTAGCGGGGCCGGGGAGCTGTTTTTT. Translation gives CASSLTSGAGELFF.

By share of the sample, this clone is medium-sized. As DNA, the CDR3 is TGCGCCAGCAGCCAAGGCGAGGGAAGGAGTACTGAAGCTTTCTTT. Amino acid sequence: CASSQGEGRSTEAFF. The chain has TRBV4-3 and TRBJ1-1, with D unresolved. This CDR3 contains 15 residues. The V end lost 1 base, the J end lost 5 bases, and 14 bases lay between the germline ends. From germline, CDR1 is LGHNA and CDR2 YSLEER.

In its sample, this clone was seen a few times. The V and J genes are TRBV6-1 and TRBJ2-2; TRBD2 matches at 11 bases. With V trimmed by 5 bases and J by 7 bases, 3 bases remained unmatched. Germline loops: CDR1 MNHNS, CDR2 SASEGT. This CDR3 has 14 residues. The CDR3 DNA follows: TGTGCCAGCAGTTATAGCGGGAGGGGCGGGGAGCTGTTTTTT. As protein: CASSYSGRGGELFF.

This chain links TRBV9 with TRBJ1-6; possible D gene TRBD1, 5 bases. The CDR3 is 14 amino acids. CDR1 SGDLS and CDR2 YYNGEE come from the germline V gene. Trimming removed 0 bases at V and 4 bases at J, with 5 bases between. The CDR3 spells CASSVEGYNSPLHF. For the CDR3, the DNA is TGTGCCAGCAGCGTAGAGGGGTATAATTCACCCCTCCACTTT.

The chain has TRBV4-1 and TRBJ1-1, with TRBD1 as a possible D gene (5 bases). V lost 4 bases and J lost 0, with 18 bases in between. The CDR3 has 17 amino acids. Looked up from germline, CDR1 is MGHRA and CDR2 is YSYEKL. The DNA for the CDR3 is TGCGCCAGCAGCCGAGCCGGGGGGGTAGGAATGAACACTGAAGCTTTCTTT. Protein product: CASSRAGGVGMNTEAFF.

By share, this clone ranks as large (0.1 to 1%). This chain joins TRBV6-5 and TRBJ1-1; no reliable D call. The CDR3 covers 14 residues. Germline loops: CDR1 MNHEY, CDR2 SVGAGI. The V gene lost 0 bases and the J gene lost 0 bases, with 5 bases spanning the gap. CDR3 in amino acids: CASSYSGLNTEAFF. The DNA of the CDR3 is TGTGCCAGCAGTTACTCCGGACTGAACACTGAAGCTTTCTTT.

The rearrangement links TRBV18 to TRBJ1-1, with 7 bases that match TRBD1. CDR3 size: 14 residues. V lost 1 base, J lost 4 bases, and 3 bases stayed unmatched. The V gene's germline CDR1 is KGHSH and CDR2 LQKENI. The CDR3 DNA is TGTGCCAGCTCACCACTGACAGGGATCACTGAAGCTTTCTTT. This translates into CASSPLTGITEAFF. Filled out from reference TRBV18 and TRBJ1-1, the complete variable domain reads NAGVMQNPRHLVRRRGQEARLRCSPMKGHSHVYWYRQLPEEGLKFMVYLQKENIIDESGMPKERFSAEFPKEGPSILRIQQVVRGDSAAYFCASSPLTGITEAFFGQGTRLTVV.

In its sample, this clone was seen a few times. The chain has TRBV5-1 and TRBJ2-5; TRBD1 agrees at 7 bases. Trimming at V came to 5 bases and at J to 4 bases, leaving 11 bases not matched to a gene. Germline-derived CDR1 and CDR2 are SGHRS and YFSETQ. The CDR3 extends over 15 amino acids. The CDR3 DNA reads as TGCGCCAGCAGTCTCGTACCAGGGGGTGGAGAGACCCAGTACTTC. It yields the protein CASSLVPGGGETQYF.

This chain connects TRBV6-5 to TRBJ2-1, with D unresolved. Trimming removed 5 bases from V and 8 bases from J, with 13 bases in between. CDR3 length: 13 residues. The germline V gene encodes CDR1 MNHEY and CDR2 SVGAGI. The CDR3 nucleotides read TGTGCCAGCAGTGGCGACCACTGGTATGAGCAGTTCTTC. Encoded protein: CASSGDHWYEQFF.

This clone is medium-sized by share. The rearrangement joins TRBV10-2 to TRBJ2-6, with TRBD2 matching 8 bases. The germline gives CDR1 WSHSY, CDR2 SAAADI. The CDR3 totals 15 residues. With V trimmed by 2 bases and J by 3 bases, 0 bases remained unmatched. The CDR3 here is CASSELAGGANVLTF. CDR3 in DNA: TGCGCCAGCAGTGAGCTAGCGGGTGGGGCCAACGTCCTGACTTTC.

In regard to this clone: Being one base from a much bigger clone, this may be a read error. J is TRBJ1-6 and V is TRBV5-6; 7 positions match TRBD1. The CDR3 is 18 residues long. Germline V gene data show CDR1 as SGHDT and CDR2 as YYEEEE. The CDR3 spells CSSSLRTGVSTYNSPLHF. The DNA for the CDR3 is TGTTCCAGCAGCTTGCGGACAGGCGTATCCACCTATAATTCACCCCTCCACTTT.

This clone has only a few counts. The chain couples TRBV5-1 to TRBJ2-5, with a tentative D call TRBD1 (6 bases). Trimming left V 2 bases short and J 2 bases short, with 10 bases between. Germline V CDR1 and CDR2: SGHRS, YFSETQ. The CDR3 has 14 residues. CDR3: CASSLPGTQETQYF. In DNA form, the CDR3 reads TGCGCCAGCAGCTTACCCGGGACACAAGAGACCCAGTACTTC.

This clone is judged medium-sized. The chain carries TRBV5-1 and TRBJ1-3; D might be TRBD1 (6 bases). The CDR3 totals 13 residues. The V gene lost 4 bases and the J gene lost 1 base, with 6 bases spanning the gap. Germline lookup yields CDR1 SGHRS and CDR2 YFSETQ. For the CDR3, the DNA is TGCGCCAGCAGCACAGGGTCTGGAAACACCATATATTTT. Protein: CASSTGSGNTIYF.

This clone was recorded a few times. The chain combines TRBV10-1 with TRBJ2-2, with TRBD1 identical over 7 bases. The CDR3 is 14 residues long. Germline loops: CDR1 WNHNN, CDR2 SYGVQD (reference sequence). After removal of 8 bases from V and 1 base from J, the junction contained 4 bases not matched to a gene. CDR3 sequence reads: CASGRQGNTGELFF. As DNA, the CDR3 is TGCGCCAGCGGACGACAGGGGAACACCGGGGAGCTGTTTTTT.

This rearrangement joins TRBV7-9 to TRBJ2-7, with TRBD1 as a possible D gene (6 bases). Germline V gives CDR1 SEHNR, CDR2 FQNEAQ (reference sequence). The CDR3 extends over 14 amino acids. V lost 5 bases to trimming and J lost 4 bases, with 15 bases between them. The DNA for the CDR3 is TGTGCCAGCAGCCACGAGGGGGTTCATTACGAGCAGTACTTC. It translates to CASSHEGVHYEQYF. Combining the CDR3 with reference TRBV7-9 and TRBJ2-7 gives the whole variable domain DTGVSQNPRHKITKRGQNVTFRCDPISEHNRLYWYRQTLGQGPEFLTYFQNEAQLEKSRLLSDRFSAERPKGSFSTLEIQRTEQGDSAMYLCASSHEGVHYEQYFGPGTRLTVT.